This is a list of T cell receptor beta chains from one sample in a study of tumor-infiltrating lymphocytes in localized non-small cell lung cancer. Generated by immunoSEQ multiplex PCR, the TCRdb table keeps only in-frame clones and is missing some. The sample lists several thousand clones, 76% occurring once. Source material: lung tumor tissue. The receptors shown here come from a human donor with non-small cell lung cancer. CDR3s include the opening cysteine and the closing phenylalanine or tryptophan. Each record gives: V gene, clone size, J gene, D gene, CDR3 DNA, CDR3 protein. A D gene is named only where the DNA matches it firmly. Not all rows give a size; the values are once, few, many and, for expanded clones, a class.

V gene: TRBV19; clone size: NA; J gene: TRBJ1-1; D gene: NA; CDR3 DNA: TGTGCCAGTACCATCAGGGAAACCACTGAAGCTTTCTTT; CDR3 protein: CASTIRETTEAFF
V gene: TRBV4-2; clone size: few; J gene: TRBJ1-4; D gene: NA; CDR3 DNA: TGTGCCAGCAGCCAAGATGGGCGGCAGGGTGAAAAACTGTTTTTT; CDR3 protein: CASSQDGRQGEKLFF
V gene: TRBV5-4; clone size: NA; J gene: TRBJ1-6; D gene: TRBD1; CDR3 DNA: TGTGCCAGCAGCTTGGGACAGGGGAATAATTCACCCCTCCACTTT; CDR3 protein: CASSLGQGNNSPLHF
V gene: TRBV2; clone size: few; J gene: TRBJ1-5; D gene: NA; CDR3 DNA: TGTGCCAGCACAGACGCAGGGTATCAGCCCCAGCATTTT; CDR3 protein: CASTDAGYQPQHF
V gene: TRBV5-1; clone size: once; J gene: TRBJ2-2; D gene: NA; CDR3 DNA: TGCGCCAGCAGCGCGAGTGGGACTCCGAACACCGGGGAGCTGTTTTTT; CDR3 protein: CASSASGTPNTGELFF
V gene: TRBV7-2; clone size: NA; J gene: TRBJ1-2; D gene: NA; CDR3 DNA: TGTGCCAGCAGCCCGGGCGCGGGACATGGGACCTATGGCTACACCTTC; CDR3 protein: CASSPGAGHGTYGYTF
V gene: TRBV6-6; clone size: NA; J gene: TRBJ2-7; D gene: TRBD1; CDR3 DNA: TGTGCCAGCAGTTACCCGAGGGGGACAGGAGGGGACGAGCAGTACTTC; CDR3 protein: CASSYPRGTGGDEQYF
V gene: TRBV30; clone size: NA; J gene: TRBJ1-1; D gene: NA; CDR3 DNA: TGTGCCTGGAGTGTGTACGAGGGGTCAGCTTTCTTT; CDR3 protein: CAWSVYEGSAFF
V gene: TRBV19; clone size: few; J gene: TRBJ2-3; D gene: TRBD2; CDR3 DNA: TGTGCCAGTAGTATAGGACTAGCGGTCCCTCTTGGCACAGATACGCAGTATTTT; CDR3 protein: CASSIGLAVPLGTDTQYF
V gene: TRBV4-2; clone size: NA; J gene: TRBJ2-1; D gene: TRBD2; CDR3 DNA: TGTGCCAGCAGCCAAGTAACTAGCGGGAGGTGGCCCAATGAGCAGTTCTTC; CDR3 protein: CASSQVTSGRWPNEQFF
V gene: TRBV6-5; clone size: NA; J gene: TRBJ1-2; D gene: NA; CDR3 DNA: TGTGCCAGCAGTTACTTTCTAGGAAATACTAACTATGGCTACACCTTC; CDR3 protein: CASSYFLGNTNYGYTF
V gene: TRBV11-3; clone size: once; J gene: TRBJ2-7; D gene: TRBD1; CDR3 DNA: TGTGCCAGCAGCCCGACAGGGGCTAAGTTCGAGCAGTACTTC; CDR3 protein: CASSPTGAKFEQYF